The 29 T cell receptor beta chains below all came from one sample that was sequenced in a study of T cells after yellow fever vaccination. TCRdb reprocessed the 5' RACE reads via MiXCR and lists one record per CDR3 protein. The repertoire holds around 360,000 distinct CDR3 sequences, around a tenth seen once, with roughly a sixth in the top ten. The sample here was PBMCs, taken on the day of the first yellow fever vaccination. The receptors derive from a young man who received the YFV17D yellow fever vaccine.

A few counts support this clonotype. The chain links TRBV7-2 to TRBJ2-4; weak D call: TRBD2 (7 bases). Germline V lookup: CDR1 SGHTA, CDR2 FQGNSA. This CDR3 comprises 14 residues. Trimming removed 2 bases at V and 6 bases at J, with 11 bases between. CDR3 nucleotide sequence: TGTGCCAGCAGCTTACGCGGGGGCGCAAACATTCAGTACTTC. It translates to CASSLRGGANIQYF.

This clonotype was seen more than once but under ten times. The V call is TRBV4-1, the J call TRBJ2-7; 8 bases match TRBD2. Germline loops: CDR1 MGHRA, CDR2 YSYEKL. V lost 3 bases and J lost 9; bases outside the gene matches: 13. CDR3 length equals 15 residues. CDR3 amino acids: CASSQQPGLEGMQYV. The CDR3 DNA is TGCGCCAGCAGCCAGCAGCCGGGACTAGAAGGGATGCAGTACGTC.

This clonotype was observed a handful of times. The chain carries TRBV7-9 and TRBJ1-1; 9 bases agree with TRBD1. Germline loops: CDR1 SEHNR, CDR2 FQNEAQ (reference sequence). J gave up 6 bases and V 5 bases, and 7 bases lay outside the gene matches. The CDR3 covers 14 residues. The CDR3 loop reads CASSITGGIAEAFF. Here the CDR3 DNA reads TGTGCCAGCAGCATCACAGGGGGCATAGCTGAAGCTTTCTTT.

In this sample, this clonotype turned up once. The chain recombines TRBV6-1 with TRBJ1-6, with no clear D. The CDR3 extends over 15 amino acids. Germline values: CDR1 MNHNS, CDR2 SASEGT. Trimming removed 7 bases at V and 7 bases at J, with 17 bases between. CDR3 sequence: CASTPYRTDNSPLHF. In DNA form, the CDR3 reads TGTGCCAGCACCCCCTACCGGACGGACAATTCACCCCTCCACTTT.

The table lists this clonotype with a few counts. The chain couples TRBV28 to TRBJ2-2, with D uncertain. Trimming left V 6 bases short and J 4 bases short, with 12 bases between. Germline-derived CDR1 and CDR2 are MDHEN and SYDVKM. This CDR3 has 14 amino acids. The CDR3 DNA is TGTGCCAGCAGCCCTAGGGCCCGCACCGGGGAGCTGTTTTTT. Translation gives CASSPRARTGELFF.

The chain carries TRBV4-3 and TRBJ2-1; 7 positions match TRBD2. This CDR3 has 15 amino acids. CDR1 LGHNA and CDR2 YSLEER come from the germline V gene. Germline trimming cut 3 bases from V and 3 bases from J; bases unmatched to any gene: 5. CDR3 sequence: CASSQRGTNYNEQFF. The CDR3 bases are TGCGCCAGCAGCCAGCGGGGGACGAACTACAATGAGCAGTTCTTC.

This clonotype was recorded a few times. The rearrangement joins TRBV7-3 to TRBJ1-1; D gene unclear. CDR3 length: 14 amino acids. Germline CDR1 is SGHTA and CDR2 is FQGTGA. Trimming removed 5 bases at V and 4 bases at J, with 14 bases between. The DNA for the CDR3 is TGTGCCAGCAGCCCTTCCCTGGAGTTCACTGAAGCTTTCTTT. Residues: CASSPSLEFTEAFF.

There are a few counts of this clonotype. The chain has TRBV6-2 or TRBV6-3 and TRBJ1-5, with 9 bases matching TRBD1. The V gene's germline CDR1 is MNHEY and CDR2 SVGEGT. This CDR3 spans 15 amino acids. Trimming took 10 bases from V and 5 from J; bases not matched to a gene: 12. In nucleotides, the CDR3 is TGTGCCACCGGAAGGAGGGACAGGGTGTATCAGCCCCAGCATTTT. The encoded protein is CATGRRDRVYQPQHF.

The chain employs TRBV5-1 and TRBJ2-1; 11 positions match TRBD2. The CDR3 runs to 16 residues. CDR1 and CDR2 from the germline V gene are SGHRS and YFSETQ. Unmatched junction bases numbered 6, after V lost 0 bases and J lost 7 bases. CDR3: CASSLAPGLAANEQFF. The CDR3, as DNA: TGCGCCAGCAGCTTGGCACCGGGACTAGCGGCAAATGAGCAGTTCTTC. The complete variable domain, with remaining parts taken from reference TRBV5-1 and TRBJ2-1, reads KAGVTQTPRYLIKTRGQQVTLSCSPISGHRSVSWYQQTPGQGLQFLFEYFSETQRNKGNFPGRFSGRQFSNSRSEMNVSTLELGDSALYLCASSLAPGLAANEQFFGPGTRLTVL.

The V call is TRBV25-1, the J call TRBJ2-7; no clear D. The V end was cut by 9 bases, the J end by 0 bases, with 15 bases between. CDR1 and CDR2 (germline): MGHDK, SYGVNS. The CDR3 runs 14 residues. The CDR3: CASSLRRSSYEQYF. The CDR3 nucleotides read TGTGCCAGTAGTCTGAGGCGAAGCTCCTACGAGCAGTACTTC.

The sample holds a few counts of this clonotype. The rearrangement uses TRBV24-1 and TRBJ1-2, with D possibly matching TRBD1 (5 bases). The V and J ends lost 5 bases and 4 bases respectively, with 13 bases between them. The CDR3 totals 14 residues. The germline CDR1 and CDR2 sequences are KGHDR and SFDVKD. This chain's CDR3 is CATSGSGSTYGYTF. The CDR3 DNA is TGTGCCACCAGTGGGTCAGGGAGTACCTATGGCTACACCTTC.

This clonotype was seen a handful of times. The genes are TRBV12-3 or TRBV12-4 and TRBJ2-7; D assignment may be TRBD1 or TRBD2 (5 bases each). V lost 5 bases and J 2 bases, leaving 13 bases between the germline ends. The CDR3 spans 14 residues. CDR3 region: CASSLGDGTYEQYV. DNA for the CDR3: TGTGCCAGCAGTCTCGGGGACGGCACCTACGAGCAGTACGTC.

V gene TRBV11-2 combines with J gene TRBJ2-3, with no clear D. The germline V and J ends were trimmed by 4 bases and 2 bases, with 7 bases remaining between them. Looked up from germline, CDR1 is SGHAT and CDR2 is FQNNGV. CDR3 length: 13 residues. Here the CDR3 DNA reads TGTGCCAGCAGCTCTCGATTCACAGATACGCAGTATTTT. Translation gives CASSSRFTDTQYF.

The V call is TRBV4-1, the J call TRBJ1-5, with a possible D match to TRBD1 (6 bases). The CDR3 is 15 amino acids. The germline V gene has CDR1 MGHRA and CDR2 YSYEKL. The V end lost 4 bases, the J end lost 6 bases, and 16 bases lay between the germline ends. Here the CDR3 reads CASSLYRDPGQPQHF. CDR3 DNA: TGCGCCAGCAGCCTTTACAGGGATCCTGGTCAGCCCCAGCATTTT.

The chain links TRBV2 to TRBJ1-1; TRBD1 matches at 8 bases. The CDR3 covers 17 residues. Germline-derived CDR1 and CDR2 are SNHLY and FYNNEI. V lost 0 bases to trimming and J lost 3 bases; unmatched junction nucleotides: 9. CDR3 DNA: TGTGCCAGCAGTGAAGCCTCTACCATGGACAGGGACACTGAAGCTTTCTTT. Its protein product is CASSEASTMDRDTEAFF.

V is TRBV7-3 and J is TRBJ2-1; 9 bases map to TRBD2. The V segment lost 5 bases and the J segment 9 bases; nucleotides outside the gene matches: 14. This CDR3 spans 16 amino acids. Germline CDR1 reads SGHTA; CDR2 reads FQGTGA. DNA of the CDR3: TGTGCCAGCAGCCGTCGTAGAGGGCGGGGGGGCGTTGAGCAGTTCTTC. This codes for CASSRRRGRGGVEQFF. Supplemented by reference TRBV7-3 and TRBJ2-1, the full variable domain reads GAGVSQTPSNKVTEKGKYVELRCDPISGHTALYWYRQSLGQGPEFLIYFQGTGAADDSGLPNDRFFAVRPEGSVSTLKIQRTERGDSAVYLCASSRRRGRGGVEQFFGPGTRLTVL.

This clonotype was observed a few times. The chain links TRBV7-2 to TRBJ2-7; 12 bases line up with TRBD2. The V segment lost 3 bases and the J segment 4 bases; nucleotides outside the gene matches: 1. CDR3 size: 14 residues. The germline gives CDR1 SGHTA, CDR2 FQGNSA. The CDR3 sequence: CASSFGLAGYEQYV. CDR3 bases: TGTGCCAGCAGCTTCGGACTAGCGGGGTACGAGCAGTACGTC.

The gene calls are TRBV27 and TRBJ1-4; no firm D call. This CDR3 is built from 12 residues. The V gene's germline CDR1 is MNHEY and CDR2 SMNVEV (reference sequence). V was clipped by 2 bases and J by 12 bases, with 10 bases between them. CDR3 amino acids: CASSLIGGQLFF. CDR3 coding DNA: TGTGCCAGCAGTTTAATAGGCGGGCAACTGTTTTTT.

The CDR3 DNA reads as TGTGCCAGCAGCTCCCAGGGGTTCGGCGAGCAGTACGTC. Amino acid sequence: CASSSQGFGEQYV. The rearrangement joins TRBV7-2 to TRBJ2-7; a possible D gene is TRBD1 (6 bases). This CDR3 is 13 amino acids long. V gave up 4 bases and J gave up 6 bases, with 13 bases separating them. CDR1 is SGHTA and CDR2 is FQGNSA in the germline V gene.

Written as DNA, the CDR3 is TGTGCCAGCAGTCATACCCCCAATCAGCCCCAGCATTTT. Translated, it gives CASSHTPNQPQHF. This rearrangement joins TRBV27 to TRBJ1-5; D is undetermined. The V end was cut by 5 bases, the J end by 3 bases, with 8 bases between. Germline assignment: CDR1 MNHEY and CDR2 SMNVEV (reference sequence). This CDR3 is built from 13 residues.

This clonotype was counted only a few times. The gene calls are TRBV7-2 and TRBJ1-4, with D hard to call. The germline CDR1 and CDR2 sequences are SGHTA and FQGNSA. V was pared by 3 bases and J by 7 bases, with 9 bases between. The CDR3 has 13 residues. As DNA, the CDR3 is TGTGCCAGCAGCTTCAGAGGGAGTGAAAAACTGTTTTTT. Amino acids: CASSFRGSEKLFF. The full variable domain, in which reference TRBV7-2 and TRBJ1-4 provide the parts outside the CDR3, is GAGVSQSPSNKVTEKGKDVELRCDPISGHTALYWYRQSLGQGLEFLIYFQGNSAPDKSGLPSDRFSAERTGGSVSTLTIQRTQQEDSAVYLCASSFRGSEKLFFGSGTQLSVL.

There are a few counts of this clonotype. The J gene is TRBJ1-4, the V gene TRBV20-1, with 9 bases fitting TRBD1. Per germline, CDR1 DFQATT and CDR2 SNEGSKA (reference sequence). With V trimmed by 4 bases and J by 2 bases, 5 bases remained unmatched. This CDR3 contains 15 residues. CDR3 nucleotide sequence: TGCAGTGCTAAGGACAGGGGATGGACTAATGAAAAACTGTTTTTT. As protein: CSAKDRGWTNEKLFF.

This clonotype has a handful of counts. This chain connects TRBV30 to TRBJ2-1, with D maybe TRBD1 (5 bases). The ends were cut back, 1 base at V and 9 bases at J, with 7 bases in the middle. CDR1 is GTSNPN and CDR2 is SVGIG in the germline V gene (reference sequence). The CDR3 has 11 amino acids. Here the CDR3 reads CAWSGQGEQFF. CDR3 nucleotides: TGTGCCTGGAGTGGGCAGGGTGAGCAGTTCTTC.

This clonotype occurred a few times. This chain links TRBV6-1 with TRBJ2-1; D remains ambiguous. The ends were cut back, 2 bases at V and 0 bases at J, with 5 bases in the middle. This CDR3 is built from 14 residues. Germline V gene data show CDR1 as MNHNS and CDR2 as SASEGT. Here the CDR3 DNA reads TGTGCCAGCAGTGAAATCGACTCCTACAATGAGCAGTTCTTC. This translates into CASSEIDSYNEQFF.

The V and J genes are TRBV2 and TRBJ1-6; TRBD1 aligns across 8 bases. The CDR3 is made up of 14 amino acids. Germline CDR1 is SNHLY and CDR2 is FYNNEI. With 7 bases clipped from V and 10 bases from J, the junction kept 9 bases outside the gene matches. The CDR3 sequence is CASTDRGKGSPLHF. The DNA for the CDR3 is TGTGCCAGCACCGACAGGGGAAAAGGATCACCCCTCCACTTT.

This clonotype has ten or more counts. V and J are TRBV5-4 and TRBJ2-1; no reliable D call. Germline values: CDR1 SGHNT, CDR2 YYREEE (reference sequence). The germline V and J ends were trimmed by 0 bases and 2 bases, with 6 bases remaining between them. The CDR3 totals 14 residues. The DNA for the CDR3 is TGTGCCAGCAGCTTGGTAGGGCCCTACAATGAGCAGTTCTTC. It codes for CASSLVGPYNEQFF.

The rearrangement joins TRBV5-1 to TRBJ1-1; 8 bases are shared with TRBD1. The CDR3 sequence is 15 residues long. Trimming took 2 bases from V and 5 from J; bases not matched to a gene: 8. From germline, CDR1 is SGHRS and CDR2 YFSETQ. CDR3 sequence: CASSLLSQGATEAFF. The CDR3 nucleotides are TGCGCCAGCAGCTTATTAAGTCAGGGGGCGACTGAAGCTTTCTTT.

In its sample, this clonotype was seen a few times. V usage is TRBV11-2 and J usage is TRBJ2-2; D is perhaps TRBD1 or TRBD2 (5 bases each). This CDR3 is built from 15 residues. Trimming shortened V by 5 bases and J by 5 bases, and 15 bases separated the two germline ends. The germline V gene has CDR1 SGHAT and CDR2 FQNNGV. DNA of the CDR3: TGTGCCAGCAGCGACCGGGACGGATTAACCGGGGAGCTGTTTTTT. Its translation: CASSDRDGLTGELFF.

This clonotype was found a few times. The chain combines TRBV6-4 with TRBJ2-1, with TRBD2 identical over 14 bases. The germline gives CDR1 MRHNA, CDR2 SNTAGT. J gave up 0 bases and V 6 bases, and 16 bases lay outside the gene matches. The CDR3 is 21 residues long. The CDR3 region is CASRRLPGLAGATSSYNEQFF. In DNA, the CDR3 is TGTGCCAGCAGACGACTCCCGGGACTAGCGGGGGCCACGAGCTCCTACAATGAGCAGTTCTTC.